The source of this T cell receptor beta chain is a study of control samples from healthy donors and cancer patients. Trimming took off 6 bases at V and 5 bases at J, with 12 bases between the two ends. The CDR3 sequence is 13 residues long. Germline V CDR1 and CDR2: ENHRY, SYGVKD. Here immunoSEQ multiplex PCR was the method, and the copy in TCRdb shows in-frame clones only, minus some. This sample has 170,000 or so clones, with more than 90% found just once. The gene calls are TRBV10-3 and TRBJ2-3; TRBD2 might be the D (6 bases). Sequencing was done on a sample of blood. This sequence originates from a man aged 30 to 39 in good health. The CDR3 protein is CAIRSGVVDTQYF. CDR3 sequence (DNA): TGTGCCATCAGGTCGGGGGTGGTAGATACGCAGTATTTT.